Reported below is one T cell receptor beta chain. Its antigen is not known. This CDR3 is built from 13 residues. CDR1 and CDR2 (germline): DFQATT, SNEGSKA (reference sequence). The germline V and J ends were trimmed by 1 base and 4 bases, with 11 bases remaining between them. The sample comes from a study of response to subunit inactivated influenza vaccine. Using its own MiXCR run on the RT-PCR reads, TCRdb lists one record per CDR3 protein. The sample consists of approximately 570,000 distinct CDR3 sequences, roughly 8.2% of them appearing once. Study results and caveats: With each seasonal influenza vaccination, the authors suggested, few new T cells are recruited.

The sample consisted of PBMCs from blood, taken approximately 25 months after vaccination. This sequence joins TRBV20-1 and TRBJ2-7, with D unresolved. The clonotype comes from a man between 50 and 75 years old who received an inactivated influenza vaccine. DNA for the CDR3: TGCAGTGCTAGAGCGTCAGGCCGATACGAGCAGTACTTC. Residues: CSARASGRYEQYF.